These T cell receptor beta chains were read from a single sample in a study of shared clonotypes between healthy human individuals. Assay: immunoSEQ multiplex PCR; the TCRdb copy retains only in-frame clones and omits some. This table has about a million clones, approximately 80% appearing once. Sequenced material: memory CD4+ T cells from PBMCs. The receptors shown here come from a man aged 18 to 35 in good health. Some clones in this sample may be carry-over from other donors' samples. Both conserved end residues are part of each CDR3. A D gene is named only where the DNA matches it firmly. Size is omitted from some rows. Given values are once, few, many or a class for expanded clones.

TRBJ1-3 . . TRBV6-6 TGTGCCAGCAGTTCCGCCTTGGGGGGGGGTGGAAACACCATATATTTT CASSSALGGGGNTIYF
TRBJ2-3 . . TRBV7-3 TGTGCCAGCAGCTTACAGGGAAGGAGCACAGATACGCAGTATTTT CASSLQGRSTDTQYF
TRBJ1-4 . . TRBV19 TGTGCCAGCCGAGGCCCAGGGAAGGTAGGTGAAAAACTGTTTTTT CASRGPGKVGEKLFF
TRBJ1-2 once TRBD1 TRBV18 TGTGCCAGCTCACCAGGGACAGGTCCGGAGGGCTACACCTTC CASSPGTGPEGYTF
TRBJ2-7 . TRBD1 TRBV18 TGTGCCAGCTCACCAGGGACAGGGGGCATCCACGAGCAGTACTTC CASSPGTGGIHEQYF
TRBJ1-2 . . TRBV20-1 TGCAGTGCTTACCATAACTATGGCTACACCTTC CSAYHNYGYTF
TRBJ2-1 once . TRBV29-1 TGCAGCGTGGGGGGTTCCTACAATGAGCAGTTCTTC CSVGGSYNEQFF
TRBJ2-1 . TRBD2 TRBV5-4 TGTGCCAGCAGCTTGGATAGCGGGAGCCACAATGAGCAGTTCTTC CASSLDSGSHNEQFF
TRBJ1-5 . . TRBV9 TGTGCCAGCAGCGCAGGTGGGGGGTACAATCAGCCCCAGCATTTT CASSAGGGYNQPQHF
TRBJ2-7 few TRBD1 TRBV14 TGTGCCAGCAGCCAAGTGGGACAGGGATACGAGCAGTACTTC CASSQVGQGYEQYF
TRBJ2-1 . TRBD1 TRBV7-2 TGTGCCAGCAGCTCCCCGTACAGGGGAAATGAGCAGTTCTTC CASSSPYRGNEQFF
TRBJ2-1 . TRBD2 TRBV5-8 TGTGCCAGCGGCAAGACTAGCGTATACAATGAGCAGTTCTTC CASGKTSVYNEQFF
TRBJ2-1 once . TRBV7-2 TGTGCCAGCAGCTTAGATCAAGGGGACCGCGGGCAGTTCTTC CASSLDQGDRGQFF
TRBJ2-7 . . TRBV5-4 TGTGCCAGTAGGGGGTTCGGGGAATCGGGCGAGCAGTACTTC CASRGFGESGEQYF
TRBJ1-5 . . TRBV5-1 TGCGCCAGCAGCTTGGACCCCAATCAGCCCCAGCATTTT CASSLDPNQPQHF
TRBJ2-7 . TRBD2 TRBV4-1 TGCGCCAGCAGCCCCCCACGTGGGGGACTAGCGGGTGCCAGCTCCTACGAGCAGTACTTC CASSPPRGGLAGASSYEQYF
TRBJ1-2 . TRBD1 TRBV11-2 TGTGCCAGCAGCTTAGATCGGACAGGAGACGGCTACACCTTC CASSLDRTGDGYTF
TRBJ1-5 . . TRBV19 TGTGCCAGTAGTATAGGTAACAGGAGAGATCAGCCCCAGCATTTT CASSIGNRRDQPQHF
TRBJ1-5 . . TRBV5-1 TGCGCCAGCAGCCTCGGGAGTTCGGGTAGCAATCAGCCCCAGCATTTT CASSLGSSGSNQPQHF